This paragraph reports one TCR beta chain. Its antigen is still unknown. Compared with germline, one end of the junction differs, possibly owing to a read error. RNA transcripts gave rise to amplified TCR beta CDR3 regions. In the first-round RT-PCR of the TCR CDR3, the HTBI primer set was used. TCRdb fed the multiplex PCR reads into MiXCR, producing one record per CDR3 protein. Here the sample spans roughly 700,000 distinct CDR3 sequences, over 35% being singletons. The data derive from a study of T cells in Graves' hyperthyroidism and ophthalmopathy. General study findings and limits: Ophthalmopathy was model-predicted a median approximately six months pre-onset.

Germline loops: CDR1 SEHNR, CDR2 FQNEAQ (reference sequence). This CDR3 has 15 amino acids. The definition of stable Graves' hyperthyroidism was no ophthalmopathy progression within 18 months. PBMCs were sourced from approximately 10 ml fresh peripheral blood. The sequenced sample was blood. The chain couples TRBV7-9 to TRBJ1-1; the D is unclear. This clonotype was obtained from a woman aged 40 to 49 with Graves' hyperthyroidism. In DNA, the CDR3 is TGCGCCAGCAGCCAAGACGCGCGACAAGACACTGAAGCTTTCTTT. Encoded protein: CASSQDARQDTEAFF.